A single sample is the source of the 13 T cell receptor beta chains below, sequenced in a study of naive and memory T cell subsets. The beta constant-region primer was an equimolar mix of two oligonucleotides covering TRBC1 and TRBC2. Four rounds of PCR amplified the ligated cDNA using nested alpha and beta constant-region primers plus SP2. From the UMI-ligation and nested PCR reads, TCRdb called clonotypes with MiXCR, one entry per CDR3 protein. The repertoire holds around 30,000 distinct CDR3 sequences, with about a fifth as singletons. The specimen was effector memory CD4+ T cells from blood. Subset meaning: effector memory, CD45RA- CD27-. The receptors were gathered from a human donor in good health.

This clonotype is categorized as medium-sized. The J gene is TRBJ1-6, the V gene TRBV27; D remains ambiguous. CDR3 length equals 14 residues. The ends were cut back, 1 base at V and 7 bases at J, with 8 bases in the middle. CDR1 is MNHEY and CDR2 is SMNVEV in the germline V gene (reference sequence). The CDR3 DNA reads TGTGCCAGCAGTTTATGGGGAAAGAATTCACCCCTCCACTTT. Translation gives CASSLWGKNSPLHF.

In its sample, this clonotype was seen a few times. J is TRBJ2-7 and V is TRBV9; 7 nucleotides align to TRBD1. The CDR3 runs 14 residues. Trimming cost V 3 bases and J 5 bases; bases outside gene matches: 8. CDR1 SGDLS and CDR2 YYNGEE come from the germline V gene. The CDR3 spells CASSARDSMHEQYF. Here the CDR3 DNA reads TGTGCCAGCAGCGCTCGGGACAGTATGCACGAGCAGTACTTC. Full variable domain (rest looked up from reference TRBV9 and TRBJ2-7): DSGVTQTPKHLITATGQRVTLRCSPRSGDLSVYWYQQSLDQGLQFLIQYYNGEERAKGNILERFSAQQFPDLHSELNLSSLELGDSALYFCASSARDSMHEQYFGPGTRLTVT.

This chain joins TRBV28 and TRBJ2-1; the match to TRBD2 covers 9 bases. The CDR3 extends over 15 amino acids. CDR1 and CDR2 (germline): MDHEN, SYDVKM. J lost 6 bases, V lost 6 bases, and 9 bases had no gene match. The CDR3 region has the DNA TGTGCCAGCAGAATTCCCCTAGCGGGACCCAATGAGCAGTTCTTC. Translated: CASRIPLAGPNEQFF.

The J gene is TRBJ2-1, the V gene TRBV20-1; D remains ambiguous. The length of the CDR3 is 15 residues. Per the germline V gene, CDR1 is DFQATT and CDR2 is SNEGSKA (reference sequence). V was shortened by 6 bases and J by 3 bases, with 18 bases between the two germline ends. The chain's CDR3 is CSALEMSRGYNEQFF. CDR3 bases: TGCAGTGCGCTAGAGATGAGTCGAGGCTACAATGAGCAGTTCTTC.

V usage is TRBV28 and J usage is TRBJ2-1; 11 bases line up with TRBD2. From germline, CDR1 is MDHEN and CDR2 SYDVKM. The CDR3 length is 15 residues. V was pared by 3 bases and J by 7 bases, with 5 bases of the junction left unmatched. The DNA of the CDR3 is TGTGCCAGCAGTTTTAGCGGGAGGGCCTGGAATGAGCAGTTCTTC. Amino acid sequence: CASSFSGRAWNEQFF.

This clonotype was found once. V is TRBV5-1 and J is TRBJ2-1, with TRBD1 as a possible D gene (5 bases). The V end lost 4 bases, the J end lost 8 bases, and 10 bases lay between the germline ends. The CDR3 runs 12 residues. Germline V CDR1 and CDR2: SGHRS, YFSETQ. The CDR3 loop reads CASSAQVYEQFF. The CDR3 DNA is TGCGCCAGCAGCGCACAGGTGTATGAGCAGTTCTTC.

The chain has TRBV30 and TRBJ2-3; 12 bases align to TRBD2. Germline V gene lookup returns CDR1 GTSNPN and CDR2 SVGIG (reference sequence). Trimming at V came to 5 bases and at J to 5 bases, leaving 2 bases not matched to a gene. The CDR3 totals 13 residues. CDR3 in DNA: TGTGCCTGGGCTAGCGGGAGGGGAGATACGCAGTATTTT. The encoded protein is CAWASGRGDTQYF. Full variable domain (remainder filled in from reference TRBV30 and TRBJ2-3): SQTIHQWPATLVQPVGSPLSLECTVEGTSNPNLYWYRQAAGRGLQLLFYSVGIGQISSEVPQNLSASRPQDRQFILSSKKLLLSDSGFYLCAWASGRGDTQYFGPGTRLTVL.

The chain recombines TRBV5-6 with TRBJ1-2; D is possibly TRBD1 (5 bases). CDR1 is SGHDT, CDR2 YYEEEE, per germline. The germline V and J ends were trimmed by 0 bases and 8 bases, with 20 bases remaining between them. CDR3 length: 16 amino acids. In DNA, the CDR3 is TGTGCCAGCAGCTTGGTTACCGCAGGGCGTGTGGGAGGCTACACCTTC. This encodes CASSLVTAGRVGGYTF.

This sequence joins TRBV20-1 and TRBJ2-7; D might be TRBD2 (7 bases). The germline gives CDR1 DFQATT, CDR2 SNEGSKA (reference sequence). The CDR3 runs to 16 residues. V was trimmed by 3 bases and J by 7 bases, leaving 25 bases between them. Written as DNA, the CDR3 is TGCAGTGCTAGTCCTCGACAGGTACCGCGGGGGTTAGAGCAGTACTTC. Residues: CSASPRQVPRGLEQYF.

The chain's CDR3 is CASSLLAPGTQYF. The CDR3 DNA sequence: TGTGCCAGCAGTTTATTGGCACCCGGGACGCAGTATTTT. This chain uses TRBV28 with TRBJ2-3; D not certain. The CDR3 extends over 13 amino acids. Germline lookup yields CDR1 MDHEN and CDR2 SYDVKM. V shed 1 base and J shed 9 bases, with 11 bases lying between them.

This clonotype was counted a few times. The chain links TRBV20-1 to TRBJ2-1, with TRBD2 matching over 8 bases. The J segment lost 6 bases and the V segment lost 4 bases, leaving 8 bases of the junction unmatched. This CDR3 comprises 14 residues. Germline assignment: CDR1 DFQATT and CDR2 SNEGSKA (reference sequence). DNA of the CDR3: TGCAGTGCTATAGTAGCGGGGCCCGGCAATGAGCAGTTCTTC. Translation: CSAIVAGPGNEQFF.

The chain has TRBV6-6 and TRBJ1-5; D remains ambiguous. Trimming left V 3 bases short and J 4 bases short, with 7 bases between. CDR1 and CDR2 from the germline V gene are MNHNY and SVGAGI (reference sequence). There are 13 residues in the CDR3. The CDR3 DNA reads TGTGCCAGCAGTTATATTGGGAATCAGCCCCAGCATTTT. It yields the protein CASSYIGNQPQHF.

In its sample, this clonotype was seen many times. The chain recombines TRBV15 with TRBJ2-7, with 7 bases that match TRBD2. The germline gives CDR1 LNHNV, CDR2 YYDKDF (reference sequence). The CDR3 runs 17 residues. The ends lost 3 bases at V and 0 bases at J; junction bases unmatched: 11. CDR3 loop: CATSSGNFRDYSYEQYF. The DNA of the CDR3 is TGTGCCACCAGCAGCGGAAACTTCCGGGACTACTCCTACGAGCAGTACTTC.